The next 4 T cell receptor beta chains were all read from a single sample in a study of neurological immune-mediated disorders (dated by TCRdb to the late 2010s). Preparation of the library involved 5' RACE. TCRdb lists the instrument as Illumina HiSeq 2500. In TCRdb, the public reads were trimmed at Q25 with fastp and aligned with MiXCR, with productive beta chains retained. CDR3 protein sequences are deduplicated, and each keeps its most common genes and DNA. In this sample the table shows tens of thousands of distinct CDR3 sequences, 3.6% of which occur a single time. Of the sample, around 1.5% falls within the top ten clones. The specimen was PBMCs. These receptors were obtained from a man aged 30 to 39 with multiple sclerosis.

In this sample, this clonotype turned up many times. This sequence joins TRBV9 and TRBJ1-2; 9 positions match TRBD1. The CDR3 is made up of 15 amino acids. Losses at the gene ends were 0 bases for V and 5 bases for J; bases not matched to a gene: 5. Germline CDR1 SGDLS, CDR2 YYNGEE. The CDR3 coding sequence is TGTGCCAGCAGCGTAGAAGCGGGACAGGGTTATGGCTACACCTTC. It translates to CASSVEAGQGYGYTF.

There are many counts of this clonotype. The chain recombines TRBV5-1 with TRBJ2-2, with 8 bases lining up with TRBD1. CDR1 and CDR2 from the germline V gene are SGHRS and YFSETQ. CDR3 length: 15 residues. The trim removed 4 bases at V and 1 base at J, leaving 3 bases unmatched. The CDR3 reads CASSPGTGNTGELFF. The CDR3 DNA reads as TGCGCCAGCAGCCCGGGGACAGGGAACACCGGGGAGCTGTTTTTT. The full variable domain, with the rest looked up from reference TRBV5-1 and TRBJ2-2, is KAGVTQTPRYLIKTRGQQVTLSCSPISGHRSVSWYQQTPGQGLQFLFEYFSETQRNKGNFPGRFSGRQFSNSRSEMNVSTLELGDSALYLCASSPGTGNTGELFFGEGSRLTVL.

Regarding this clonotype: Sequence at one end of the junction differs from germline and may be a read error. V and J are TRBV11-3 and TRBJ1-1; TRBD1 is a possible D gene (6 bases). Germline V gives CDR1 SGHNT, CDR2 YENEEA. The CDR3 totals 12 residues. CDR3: CASNLGGTEAFF. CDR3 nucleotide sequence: TGTGCCAGCAACTTAGGGGGAACTGAAGCTTTCTTT.

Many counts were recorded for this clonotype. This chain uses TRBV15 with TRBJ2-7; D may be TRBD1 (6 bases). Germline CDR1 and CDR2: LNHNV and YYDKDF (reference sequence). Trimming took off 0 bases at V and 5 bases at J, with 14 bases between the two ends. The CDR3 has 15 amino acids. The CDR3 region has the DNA TGTGCCACCAGCAGAGATTTGGCAGGGGAGAACGAGCAGTACTTC. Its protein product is CATSRDLAGENEQYF.